This T cell receptor beta chain is from a study of cytomegalovirus exposure and HLA in healthy donors. Study findings and constraints: Cytomegalovirus-associated TCR beta chains were listed, numbering 150 to 200. Among immune exposure information, only CMV serostatus was available.

The CDR3 has 13 amino acids. Germline V CDR1 and CDR2: MNHNY, SVGAGI (reference sequence). The trim removed 6 bases at V and 4 bases at J, leaving 3 bases unmatched. This clone was counted a few times. Its matching antigen is unknown. Both 60 Vbeta primers and 13 Jbeta primers went into the PCR. The repertoire was sequenced with immunoSEQ multiplex PCR; TCRdb's copy has only in-frame clones and lacks some. This sample carries roughly 120,000 clones, about 80% of them seen once, and the ten largest clones take 2.5% to 3.5%. The sample comprised PBMCs. This TCR derives from a young woman in good health and CMV-seropositive. The V call is TRBV6-6, the J call TRBJ2-1; TRBD2 matches at 7 bases. The CDR3 nucleotides are TGTGCCAGCAGGGCGGGAGCTTACAATGAGCAGTTCTTC. This gives the protein CASRAGAYNEQFF.